The 7 T cell receptor beta chains below were found in one sample sequenced in a study of low-dose radiotherapy and immunotherapy resistance in tumors. Alpha- and beta-chain coverage of first-strand cDNA came from TRAV- and TRBV-specific primers. The PCR that amplified TCRs ran for roughly 20 cycles, relying on a constant-region primer and a V-primer adapter. MiXCR, applied by TCRdb to the reads, yields one record per CDR3 protein. The data show some 60,000 distinct CDR3 sequences, around a quarter seen once. Sample time point: before trial treatment. Sequences were derived from PBMCs, sampled before treatment. Every receptor here comes from a male donor with rectosigmoid adenocarcinoma.

Notes on this clonotype: A far more abundant clone sits one base away, making this likely a read error. The rearrangement joins TRBV5-1 to TRBJ2-1; D possibly corresponds to TRBD2 (6 bases). CDR3 length: 13 residues. Germline CDR1 SGHRS, CDR2 YFSETQ. With 4 bases removed from V and 10 bases from J, the gap between germline ends came to 15 bases. CDR3 nucleotide sequence: TGCGCCAGCAGCGGGGGGAGCTCCTACGAGCAGTTCTTC. Translated, it gives CASSGGSSYEQFF.

The chain uses TRBV4-3 and TRBJ1-1; D gene uncertain. Trimming cost V 1 base and J 8 bases, with 23 bases left between them. The CDR3 sequence is 17 residues long. Germline CDR1 LGHNA, CDR2 YSLEER. Here the CDR3 reads CASSQGLPAALRREAFF. CDR3 DNA: TGCGCCAGCAGCCAAGGACTCCCCGCGGCTCTCCGAAGGGAAGCTTTCTTT.

Of note for this clonotype: Just one base apart from a much larger clone, this may be a read error. V is TRBV28 and J is TRBJ1-6; unclear D gene. The V end lost 11 bases, the J end lost 5 bases, and 13 bases lay between the germline ends. Germline V gene data show CDR1 as MDHEN and CDR2 as SYDVKM. CDR3 length equals 13 residues. In nucleotides, the CDR3 is TGTGCCGGAGGAGAGACTAATAATTCACCCCTCCACTTT. Translated, it gives CAGGETNNSPLHF.

This clonotype was counted at least ten times. The rearrangement joins TRBV7-9 to TRBJ2-5, with 12 bases lining up with TRBD2. The CDR3 has 15 amino acids. J lost 3 bases, V lost 5 bases, and 4 bases had no gene match. CDR1 and CDR2 (germline): SEHNR, FQNEAQ (reference sequence). In nucleotides, the CDR3 is TGTGCCAGCAGCCAAAGACTAGCGGGAGAAGAGACCCAGTACTTC. The encoded protein is CASSQRLAGEETQYF.

This clonotype was seen more than once but under ten times. The chain uses TRBV12-3 or TRBV12-4 and TRBJ2-7; 8 bases are shared with TRBD2. V lost 6 bases to trimming and J lost 5 bases; unmatched junction nucleotides: 6. The CDR3 contains 13 residues. In nucleotides, the CDR3 is TGTGCCAGCAGCCTCGGGGGGGGCCACGAGCAGTACTTC. This encodes CASSLGGGHEQYF.

The table lists this clonotype with many counts. V usage is TRBV4-2 and J usage is TRBJ2-5; D might be TRBD1 (5 bases). Per the germline V gene, CDR1 is LGHNA and CDR2 is YNFKEQ. This CDR3 has 14 amino acids. V dropped 2 bases and J dropped 4 bases, with 11 bases sitting between them. CDR3 in DNA: TGTGCCAGCAGCCAATACGGCCAGGGAGAGACCCAGTACTTC. Protein product: CASSQYGQGETQYF.

This clonotype was counted a single time. V usage is TRBV5-1 and J usage is TRBJ2-1, with 8 bases matching TRBD2. This CDR3 spans 15 amino acids. CDR1 and CDR2 (germline): SGHRS, YFSETQ. The trim removed 9 bases at V and 2 bases at J, leaving 10 bases unmatched. CDR3 region: CATSPIAGTYNEQFF. In DNA, the CDR3 is TGCGCCACCTCACCTATAGCGGGAACCTACAATGAGCAGTTCTTC.